The clone carrying this T cell receptor (beta chain) was seen a handful of times. These data belong to a study of identical twins. The germline CDR1 and CDR2 sequences are SGHTA and FQGNSA. With 1 base removed from V and 2 bases from J, the gap between germline ends came to 9 bases. The CDR3 is made up of 15 amino acids. TCRdb itself ran the 5' RACE reads through MiXCR, one entry per CDR3 protein. The repertoire has about 790,000 distinct CDR3 sequences, roughly 20% of them found once; the top ten carry roughly 13%. This sample was also put to use in a study of T cells expressing NK-cell markers.

The chain couples TRBV7-2 to TRBJ1-5, with D unresolved. The source is a woman aged 18-29 years in good health. What was sequenced was PBMCs. The CDR3 coding sequence is TGTGCCAGCAGCTTAGTATCGCAGGGCAATCAGCCCCAGCATTTT. It encodes CASSLVSQGNQPQHF.